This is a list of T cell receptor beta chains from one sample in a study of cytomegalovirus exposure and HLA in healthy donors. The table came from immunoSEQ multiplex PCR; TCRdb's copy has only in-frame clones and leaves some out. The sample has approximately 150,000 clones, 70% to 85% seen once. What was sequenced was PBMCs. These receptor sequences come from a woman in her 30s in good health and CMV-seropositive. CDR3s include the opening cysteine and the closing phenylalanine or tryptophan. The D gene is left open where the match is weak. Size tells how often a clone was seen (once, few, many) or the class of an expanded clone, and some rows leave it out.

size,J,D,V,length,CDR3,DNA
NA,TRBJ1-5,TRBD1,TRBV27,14,CASSWRQGHQPQHF,TGTGCCAGCAGTTGGAGACAGGGCCATCAGCCCCAGCATTTT
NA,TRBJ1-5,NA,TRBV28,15,CASSLVGRDAQPQHF,TGTGCCAGCAGTTTAGTGGGCAGGGATGCTCAGCCCCAGCATTTT
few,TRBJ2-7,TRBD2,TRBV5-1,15,CASSPGASGSAEQYF,TGCGCCAGCAGCCCGGGGGCTAGCGGGAGCGCCGAGCAGTACTTC
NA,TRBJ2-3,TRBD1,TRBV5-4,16,CASSLGPTGVTDTQYF,TGTGCCAGCAGCTTGGGGCCGACAGGGGTCACAGATACGCAGTATTTT
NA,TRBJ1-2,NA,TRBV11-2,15,CASSLDSGFHYGYTF,TGTGCCAGCAGCTTAGATTCAGGGTTTCACTATGGCTACACCTTC
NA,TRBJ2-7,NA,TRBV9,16,CASSVPPGWVQGEQYF,TGTGCCAGCAGCGTACCCCCGGGGTGGGTGCAAGGCGAGCAGTACTTC
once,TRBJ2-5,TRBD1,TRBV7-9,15,CASSLEGQPQETQYF,TGTGCCAGCAGCTTAGAGGGACAGCCACAAGAGACCCAGTACTTC
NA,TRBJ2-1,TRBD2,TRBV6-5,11,CASSRAGWQFF,TGTGCCAGCAGTCGAGCGGGATGGCAGTTCTTC
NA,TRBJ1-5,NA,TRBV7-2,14,CASSSQGANQPQHF,TGTGCCAGCAGCTCACAGGGTGCCAATCAGCCCCAGCATTTT
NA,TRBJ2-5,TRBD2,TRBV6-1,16,CASSAGLAGGGETQYF,TGTGCCAGCAGTGCGGGACTAGCGGGAGGAGGTGAGACCCAGTACTTC
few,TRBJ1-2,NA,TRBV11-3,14,CASSSSGTNYGYTF,TGTGCCAGCAGCTCCTCGGGGACTAACTATGGCTACACCTTC
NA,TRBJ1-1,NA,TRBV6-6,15,CASSYLQRQDTEAFF,TGTGCCAGCAGTTACCTCCAAAGACAGGACACTGAAGCTTTCTTT
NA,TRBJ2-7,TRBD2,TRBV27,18,CASPNRTGTSGRNYEQYF,TGTGCCAGCCCCAACCGGACTGGGACTAGCGGGAGGAACTACGAGCAGTACTTC
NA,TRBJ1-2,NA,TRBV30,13,CACNAEAGYGYTF,TGTGCCTGCAATGCGGAGGCGGGCTATGGCTACACCTTC
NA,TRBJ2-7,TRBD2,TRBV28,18,CASSLWTSGRANSYEQYF,TGTGCCAGCAGTCTCTGGACTAGCGGGAGGGCTAACTCCTACGAGCAGTACTTC
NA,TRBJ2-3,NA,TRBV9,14,CASSPGLPVGTQYF,TGTGCCAGCAGCCCGGGACTCCCAGTTGGGACGCAGTATTTT
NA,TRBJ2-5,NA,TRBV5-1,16,CASSLAGGGVQETQYF,TGCGCCAGCAGCTTGGCCGGGGGTGGAGTTCAAGAGACCCAGTACTTC
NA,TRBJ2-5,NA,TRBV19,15,CASSMGLLNQETQYF,TGTGCCAGTAGTATGGGACTTCTTAACCAAGAGACCCAGTACTTC
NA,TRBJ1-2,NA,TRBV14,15,CASSQEAGRNYGYTF,TGTGCCAGCAGCCAAGAAGCGGGGCGGAACTATGGCTACACCTTC
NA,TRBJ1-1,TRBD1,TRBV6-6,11,CASSPGQEAFF,TGTGCCAGCAGTCCGGGACAGGAAGCTTTCTTT
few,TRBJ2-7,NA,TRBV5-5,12,CASSSGTGTWYF,TGTGCCAGCAGCTCAGGTACAGGGACCTGGTACTTC
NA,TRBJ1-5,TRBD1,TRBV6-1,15,CASTGGTDSNQPQHF,TGTGCCAGCACGGGAGGGACAGATAGCAATCAGCCCCAGCATTTT
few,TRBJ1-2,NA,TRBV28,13,CASSSEPFYGYTF,TGTGCCAGCAGTTCAGAACCCTTCTATGGCTACACCTTC